The 29 T cell receptor beta chains listed next were all sequenced from one sample in a study of blood T cells in healthy people across ages. The authors ran a second PCR of roughly 7 to 11 cycles using a sample-barcoded 5' primer and a J-beta primer mix. Via MiXCR, TCRdb re-called the 5' RACE reads, giving one row per CDR3 protein. Among hundreds of thousands of distinct CDR3 sequences listed, roughly 50% were seen once. Sequencing was done on a sample of blood. The receptors originated from a man aged 30-40 years in good health.

This clonotype was recorded many times. The rearrangement uses TRBV11-2 and TRBJ2-7, with D perhaps matching TRBD1 (5 bases). Germline V gene sequence: CDR1 SGHAT, CDR2 FQNNGV. V was cut by 3 bases and J by 6 bases, with 12 bases left in between. CDR3 length equals 13 residues. The CDR3 sequence is CASSLGQGTEQYF. In nucleotides, the CDR3 is TGTGCCAGCAGCTTGGGGCAGGGTACCGAGCAGTACTTC.

This clonotype was seen a few times. The CDR3 sequence: CASSVGESRGYEQYF. CDR3 nucleotide sequence: TGTGCCAGCAGCGTAGGGGAGTCAAGGGGCTACGAGCAGTACTTC. The chain has TRBV9 and TRBJ2-7, with D perhaps matching TRBD1 or TRBD2 (5 bases each). Germline CDR1 SGDLS, CDR2 YYNGEE. The CDR3 totals 15 residues. V lost 0 bases to trimming and J lost 3 bases, with 13 bases between them.

This clonotype was counted a single time. The chain couples TRBV4-3 to TRBJ2-2; D is possibly TRBD1 or TRBD2 (5 bases each). Germline lookup yields CDR1 LGHNA and CDR2 YSLEER. The V gene lost 0 bases and the J gene lost 5 bases, with 13 bases spanning the gap. This CDR3 is 16 amino acids long. In DNA form, the CDR3 reads TGCGCCAGCAGCCAAGAAGCAGGGAGTCGAACCGGGGAGCTGTTTTTT. Its protein product is CASSQEAGSRTGELFF.

This clonotype has a handful of counts. The gene calls are TRBV4-3 and TRBJ1-6; no reliable D call. The CDR3 runs 17 residues. Looked up from germline, CDR1 is LGHNA and CDR2 is YSLEER. The V end lost 2 bases, the J end lost 1 base, and 12 bases lay between the germline ends. DNA of the CDR3: TGCGCCAGCAGCCAACAGGCTCTCGGTTCCTATAATTCACCCCTCCACTTT. It yields the protein CASSQQALGSYNSPLHF.

This clonotype was observed a handful of times. This rearrangement joins TRBV30 to TRBJ1-1; D possibly corresponds to TRBD1 (5 bases). CDR1 is GTSNPN and CDR2 is SVGIG in the germline V gene (reference sequence). The V end lost 1 base, the J end lost 4 bases, and 10 bases lay between the germline ends. The CDR3 sequence is 13 residues long. The CDR3 loop reads CAWSDGRATEAFF. The CDR3 nucleotides are TGTGCCTGGAGTGATGGCAGGGCCACTGAAGCTTTCTTT.

This clonotype has a handful of counts. V usage is TRBV20-1 and J usage is TRBJ1-5, with D perhaps matching TRBD1 (5 bases). The CDR3 sequence is 13 residues long. The V gene's germline CDR1 is DFQATT and CDR2 SNEGSKA (reference sequence). The germline V and J ends were trimmed by 2 bases and 2 bases, with 7 bases remaining between them. The CDR3 region has the DNA TGCAGTGCTAGATTCAGGGGCAATCAGCCCCAGCATTTT. This sequence encodes CSARFRGNQPQHF.

This clonotype was seen only a few times. The gene calls are TRBV7-9 and TRBJ2-1, with D hard to call. Germline V CDR1 and CDR2: SEHNR, FQNEAQ (reference sequence). There are 15 residues in the CDR3. Trimming left V 8 bases short and J 0 bases short, with 14 bases between. The CDR3: CASGSTRSSYNEQFF. The DNA for the CDR3 is TGTGCCAGCGGCAGCACTCGGAGCTCCTACAATGAGCAGTTCTTC.

This clonotype has more than one count but fewer than ten. A much larger clone differs by one base, so this may be a read error. The J gene is TRBJ2-7, the V gene TRBV27; D unresolved. The V end lost 8 bases, the J end lost 0 bases, and 8 bases lay between the germline ends. CDR3 length: 12 amino acids. Germline CDR1 reads MNHEY; CDR2 reads SMNVEV (reference sequence). The CDR3 here is CASGWTSYEQYF. CDR3 coding DNA: TGTGCCAGCGGGTGGACCTCCTACGAGCAGTACTTC.

This clonotype is a singleton in its sample. The rearrangement links TRBV5-1 to TRBJ2-2; 7 bases are shared with TRBD1. The CDR3 loop spans 17 amino acids. The V and J ends lost 4 bases and 0 bases, in that order; junction bases with no gene match: 9. Germline CDR1 and CDR2: SGHRS and YFSETQ. The CDR3 protein is CASSTVTGAPNTGELFF. In DNA, the CDR3 is TGCGCCAGCAGCACCGTAACAGGGGCCCCGAACACCGGGGAGCTGTTTTTT.

This clonotype was counted between two and nine times. The rearrangement uses TRBV7-2 and TRBJ1-2; 12 bases match TRBD1. J was trimmed by 5 bases and V by 1 base; bases with no gene match: 5. This CDR3 contains 16 residues. Germline CDR1 is SGHTA and CDR2 is FQGNSA. CDR3 sequence reads: CASSLGGQGALYGYTF. The CDR3 bases are TGTGCCAGCAGCTTAGGGGGACAGGGGGCCCTTTATGGCTACACCTTC.

This rearrangement joins TRBV21-1 to TRBJ2-5; TRBD1 is the table's D call, not checked against the DNA. TRBV21-1 is a pseudogene. CDR3 size: 15 residues. The chain's CDR3 is CASSEGDALEETQYF. The CDR3 region has the DNA TGTGCCAGCAGCGAAGGGGACGCGCTCGAAGAGACCCAGTACTTC.

This clonotype has at least ten counts. The V call is TRBV21-1, the J call TRBJ2-1. TRBV21-1 has pseudogene status. The CDR3 sequence is 16 residues long. The CDR3 DNA is TGTGCCAGCAGCAAAGCGCAATTGTATAGACAAAATGAGCAGTTCTTC. This codes for CASSKAQLYRQNEQFF.

The chain combines TRBV6-8 with TRBJ2-1; D not resolved. The V and J ends lost 6 bases and 0 bases respectively, with 12 bases between them. The CDR3 is made up of 15 amino acids. Germline loops: CDR1 MNHGY, CDR2 SAAAGT. CDR3 in DNA: TGTGCCAGCAGCCTCGACTCCTTCTCCTACAATGAGCAGTTCTTC. Protein product: CASSLDSFSYNEQFF.

The V call is TRBV27, the J call TRBJ2-7; 9 bases match TRBD2. The CDR3 is 14 amino acids. V trimming: 3 bases; J trimming: 4 bases; junction bases outside the gene matches: 4. From germline, CDR1 is MNHEY and CDR2 SMNVEV (reference sequence). The DNA of the CDR3 is TGTGCCAGCAGTTTTGGCGGGGGGGCGTACGAGCAGTACTTC. Translating it yields CASSFGGGAYEQYF.

Comments on this clonotype: The junction departs from germline at one end; a sequencing error may be responsible. The chain links TRBV13 to TRBJ2-5; D remains unclear. The CDR3 length is 12 residues. The germline V gene encodes CDR1 PRHDT and CDR2 FYEKMQ (reference sequence). The CDR3 spells CASTLLSDEQYF. CDR3 nucleotides: TGTGCCAGCACCTTATTGAGCGATGAGCAGTACTTC. The full variable domain, completed using reference TRBV13 and TRBJ2-5, is AAGVIQSPRHLIKEKRETATLKCYPIPRHDTVYWYQQGPGQDPQFLISFYEKMQSDKGSIPDRFSAQQFSDYHSELNMSSLELGDSALYFCASTLLSDEQYFGPGTRLLVL.

The rearrangement links TRBV20-1 to TRBJ2-1; the D gene is possibly TRBD1 (6 bases). Deletions cut 1 base from V and 4 bases from J, with 8 bases between. CDR3 length equals 13 residues. Germline-derived CDR1 and CDR2 are DFQATT and SNEGSKA (reference sequence). CDR3 protein: CSARGTGYNEQFF. CDR3 DNA sequence: TGCAGTGCTAGAGGTACAGGGTACAATGAGCAGTTCTTC.

The CDR3 DNA sequence: TGTGCCAGCAGCCCAGAGGCAGGCCTTACCACCTACGAGCAGTACTTC. Translating gives CASSPEAGLTTYEQYF. The genes are TRBV7-2 and TRBJ2-7; no reliable D call. Between the trimmed V and J ends, which lost 5 bases and 2 bases, there was a span of 19 bases. The CDR3 runs to 16 residues. Germline V gene data show CDR1 as SGHTA and CDR2 as FQGNSA.

There are many counts of this clonotype. This rearrangement joins TRBV29-1 to TRBJ2-3, with a possible D match to TRBD2 (5 bases). Germline V gene data show CDR1 as SQVTM and CDR2 as ANQGSEA. Trimming shortened V by 7 bases and J by 0 bases, and 11 bases separated the two germline ends. This CDR3 comprises 13 residues. For the CDR3, the DNA is TGCAGCGGCAACGGGATTAGCACAGATACGCAGTATTTT. Amino acid sequence: CSGNGISTDTQYF.

This clonotype turned up a few times. The chain is built from TRBV6-6 and TRBJ2-7, with 7 bases fitting TRBD1. Per germline, CDR1 MNHNY and CDR2 SVGAGI (reference sequence). This CDR3 region has 15 residues. V dropped 6 bases and J dropped 2; count of bases not matched to a gene: 10. The chain's CDR3 is CASSYGTAFPYEQYF. The CDR3 bases are TGTGCCAGCAGCTATGGGACAGCCTTTCCCTACGAGCAGTACTTC.

This clonotype appeared many times. V usage is TRBV27 and J usage is TRBJ2-3; a weak D match, TRBD2 (6 bases). The CDR3 length is 13 residues. With 2 bases removed from V and 6 bases from J, the gap between germline ends came to 9 bases. The germline V gene encodes CDR1 MNHEY and CDR2 SMNVEV (reference sequence). The CDR3 spells CASSLTGVDTQYF. CDR3 in DNA: TGTGCCAGCAGTTTAACGGGGGTTGATACGCAGTATTTT.

The CDR3 nucleotides are TGTGCCAGCAGCCCCACGGACAGGGTAGATACGCAGTATTTT. The encoded protein is CASSPTDRVDTQYF. The chain has TRBV3-1 and TRBJ2-3, with 8 positions matching TRBD1. This CDR3 is 14 amino acids long. Germline V gene lookup returns CDR1 LGHDT and CDR2 YNNKEL (reference sequence). The J segment lost 5 bases and the V segment lost 4 bases, leaving 5 bases of the junction unmatched.

The chain has TRBV18 and TRBJ1-1; D uncertain. CDR1 is KGHSH, CDR2 LQKENI, per germline. Trimming took off 6 bases at V and 1 base at J, with 12 bases between the two ends. This CDR3 spans 14 amino acids. CDR3: CASSRSVTNTEAFF. CDR3 nucleotide sequence: TGTGCCAGCTCGCGTTCCGTAACGAACACTGAAGCTTTCTTT.

This clonotype was picked up a small number of times. The chain recombines TRBV4-2 with TRBJ2-5; no reliable D call. Germline CDR1 LGHNA, CDR2 YNFKEQ. The CDR3 extends over 14 amino acids. The ends were cut back, 0 bases at V and 0 bases at J, with 5 bases in the middle. In nucleotides, the CDR3 is TGTGCCAGCAGCCAAGACCTCCACCAAGAGACCCAGTACTTC. Its translation is CASSQDLHQETQYF.

The chain employs TRBV20-1 and TRBJ2-3; no reliable D call. CDR1 DFQATT and CDR2 SNEGSKA come from the germline V gene (reference sequence). The CDR3 runs 14 residues. Between the trimmed V and J ends, which lost 4 bases and 0 bases, there was a span of 11 bases. The CDR3 loop reads CSATAELSTDTQYF. The CDR3 coding sequence is TGCAGTGCTACCGCGGAACTCAGCACAGATACGCAGTATTTT.

The chain links TRBV12-3 or TRBV12-4 to TRBJ1-1, with D hard to call. This CDR3 is built from 15 residues. V was clipped by 8 bases and J by 0 bases, with 16 bases between them. CDR3 in amino acids: CASRVGLDMNTEAFF. The CDR3 DNA follows: TGTGCCAGCCGAGTAGGGTTGGATATGAACACTGAAGCTTTCTTT.

Worth noting for this clonotype: Relative to the germline gene, one junction end is altered; a read error may explain this. CDR3 in amino acids: CSTRSPSGGTDTQYF. The CDR3, as DNA: TGCAGTACTAGATCTCCTAGCGGTGGCACAGATACGCAGTATTTT. This sequence joins TRBV20-1 and TRBJ2-3; 7 nucleotides line up with TRBD2. The CDR3 extends over 15 amino acids. In germline, CDR1 is DFQATT, CDR2 SNEGSKA (reference sequence).

In this sample, this clonotype turned up a few times. J is TRBJ2-3 and V is TRBV6-2 or TRBV6-3, with TRBD2 matching 9 bases. V dropped 2 bases and J dropped 0; count of bases not matched to a gene: 9. This CDR3 contains 18 residues. Looked up from germline, CDR1 is MNHEY and CDR2 is SVGEGT. The CDR3 spells CASSYRAGGAASTDTQYF. The CDR3 nucleotides are TGTGCCAGCAGTTACCGAGCGGGGGGCGCAGCTAGCACAGATACGCAGTATTTT.

The chain joins TRBV7-2 to TRBJ2-5, with 8 bases that match TRBD1. V dropped 4 bases and J dropped 11; count of bases not matched to a gene: 15. Germline CDR1 SGHTA, CDR2 FQGNSA. The CDR3 loop spans 15 amino acids. CDR3 loop: CASSSQTGVMGEQYF. The DNA of the CDR3 is TGTGCCAGCAGCTCCCAGACAGGGGTAATGGGTGAGCAGTACTTC.

The rearrangement uses TRBV15 and TRBJ2-7; 9 bases fit TRBD2. Trimming at V came to 0 bases and at J to 1 base, leaving 4 bases not matched to a gene. This CDR3 has 16 residues. The germline gives CDR1 LNHNV, CDR2 YYDKDF (reference sequence). DNA for the CDR3: TGTGCCACCAGCAGAGATAGGCTAGCGGGGTCCTACGAGCAGTACTTC. Its translation is CATSRDRLAGSYEQYF.